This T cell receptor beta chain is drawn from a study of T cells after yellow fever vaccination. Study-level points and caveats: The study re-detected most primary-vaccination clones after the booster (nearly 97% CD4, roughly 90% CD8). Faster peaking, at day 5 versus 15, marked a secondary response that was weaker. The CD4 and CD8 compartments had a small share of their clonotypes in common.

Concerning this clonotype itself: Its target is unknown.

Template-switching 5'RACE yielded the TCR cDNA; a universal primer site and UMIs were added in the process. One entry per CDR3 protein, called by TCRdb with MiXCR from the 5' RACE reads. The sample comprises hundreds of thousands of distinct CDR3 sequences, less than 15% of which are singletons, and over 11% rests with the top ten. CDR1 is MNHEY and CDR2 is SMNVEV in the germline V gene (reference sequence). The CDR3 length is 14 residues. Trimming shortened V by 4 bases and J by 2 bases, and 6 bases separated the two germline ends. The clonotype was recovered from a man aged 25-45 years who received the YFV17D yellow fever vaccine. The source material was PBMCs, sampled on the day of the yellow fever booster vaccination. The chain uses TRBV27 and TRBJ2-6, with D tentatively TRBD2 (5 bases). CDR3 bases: TGTGCCAGCAGTTGGACTGCTGGGGCCAACGTCCTGACTTTC. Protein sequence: CASSWTAGANVLTF. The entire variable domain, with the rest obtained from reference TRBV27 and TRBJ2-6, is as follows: EAQVTQNPRYLITVTGKKLTVTCSQNMNHEYMSWYRQDPGLGLRQIYYSMNVEVTDKGDVPEGYKVSRKEKRNFPLILESPSPNQTSLYFCASSWTAGANVLTFGAGSRLTVL.